One and the same sample provided the 4 T cell receptor beta chains below, sequenced in a study of blood T cell repertoires in COVID-19. Generated by immunoSEQ multiplex PCR, the TCRdb table keeps only in-frame clones and is missing some. The sample holds fewer than 350,000 clones; approximately 90% are singletons and the top ten take less than 3.5%. The sequencing input was PBMCs or T cells enriched from blood (not recorded which). Receptors were obtained from a man in his forties who had been exposed to COVID-19.

This chain links TRBV29-1 with TRBJ1-1; weak D call: TRBD1 (5 bases). The CDR3 is 10 amino acids. From germline, CDR1 is SQVTM and CDR2 ANQGSEA. Trimming took off 5 bases at V and 5 bases at J, with 6 bases between the two ends. The CDR3: CSVRGTEAFF. CDR3 sequence (DNA): TGCAGCGTTAGGGGAACTGAAGCTTTCTTT.

The gene calls are TRBV19 and TRBJ2-3, with 11 bases fitting TRBD2. Germline assignment: CDR1 LNHDA and CDR2 SQIVND (reference sequence). The CDR3 spans 15 residues. V shed 3 bases and J 3 bases; nucleotides not matched to a gene: 2. The CDR3 nucleotides are TGTGCCAGTAGTATCTCTAGCGGGAGGACAGATACGCAGTATTTT. Its translation is CASSISSGRTDTQYF. Looking up the rest from reference TRBV19 and TRBJ2-3 gives the full variable domain: DGGITQSPKYLFRKEGQNVTLSCEQNLNHDAMYWYRQDPGQGLRLIYYSQIVNDFQKGDIAEGYSVSREKKESFPLTVTSAQKNPTAFYLCASSISSGRTDTQYFGPGTRLTVL.

The J gene is TRBJ1-2, the V gene TRBV28; 10 nucleotides match TRBD1. Germline-derived CDR1 and CDR2 are MDHEN and SYDVKM. V lost 1 base to trimming and J lost 5 bases; unmatched junction nucleotides: 7. The CDR3 covers 16 residues. DNA of the CDR3: TGTGCCAGCAGTTTATCACCGGGACAGGGGCGATATGGCTACACCTTC. This translates into CASSLSPGQGRYGYTF.

The chain combines TRBV29-1 with TRBJ1-1; D might be TRBD1 (5 bases). Trimming shortened V by 5 bases and J by 10 bases, and 14 bases separated the two germline ends. The CDR3 has 11 amino acids. Germline lookup yields CDR1 SQVTM and CDR2 ANQGSEA. The CDR3 loop reads CSVQWGEGAFF. The CDR3 nucleotides are TGCAGCGTTCAATGGGGGGAGGGAGCTTTCTTT.